The 24 T cell receptor beta chains listed next were all sequenced from one sample in a study of T cell responses to AZD1222 COVID-19 vaccine. Sequencing was performed with immunoSEQ multiplex PCR; in TCRdb, only in-frame clones are kept and a portion is missing. The table shows about 140,000 clones, with 90% occurring only once. The source material was peripheral blood, sampled on day 0 of AZD1222 vaccination. Receptors were obtained from an adult in good health.

J is TRBJ2-7 and V is TRBV27; no definite D call. The CDR3 runs to 14 residues. The V end was cut by 5 bases, the J end by 0 bases, with 11 bases between. Germline lookup yields CDR1 MNHEY and CDR2 SMNVEV (reference sequence). Here the CDR3 reads CASSPQTNSYEQYF. The CDR3 DNA is TGTGCCAGCAGTCCTCAGACGAACTCCTACGAGCAGTACTTC.

The genes are TRBV27 and TRBJ2-7, with 7 bases lining up with TRBD2. Germline V CDR1 and CDR2: MNHEY, SMNVEV (reference sequence). Unmatched junction bases numbered 4, after V lost 5 bases and J lost 3 bases. The CDR3 has 13 amino acids. CDR3 amino acids: CASSRAGNYEQYF. In nucleotides, the CDR3 is TGTGCCAGCAGTCGAGCGGGAAACTACGAGCAGTACTTC.

CDR3 in amino acids: CASSYSVRHNQPQHF. CDR3 sequence (DNA): TGTGCCAGCAGTTACTCGGTCAGGCACAATCAGCCCCAGCATTTT. The chain links TRBV6-5 to TRBJ1-5; D ambiguous. The germline V and J ends were trimmed by 0 bases and 3 bases, with 9 bases remaining between them. The CDR3 is 15 residues long. Germline values: CDR1 MNHEY, CDR2 SVGAGI.

The rearrangement joins TRBV7-2 to TRBJ2-6, with TRBD1 matching over 10 bases. V dropped 5 bases and J dropped 0; count of bases not matched to a gene: 4. Germline V gene sequence: CDR1 SGHTA, CDR2 FQGNSA. This CDR3 is built from 17 residues. Here the CDR3 reads CASSGQGGFSGANVLTF. The DNA of the CDR3 is TGTGCCAGCAGCGGACAGGGGGGCTTCTCTGGGGCCAACGTCCTGACTTTC.

This rearrangement joins TRBV30 to TRBJ2-3; D may match TRBD1 or TRBD2 (6 bases each). CDR3 length: 14 amino acids. Germline CDR1 is GTSNPN and CDR2 is SVGIG (reference sequence). Trimming cost V 8 bases and J 6 bases, with 21 bases left between them. This CDR3 is CAVTTGSGDDTQYF. The CDR3 DNA is TGTGCCGTAACTACAGGGTCGGGAGATGATACGCAGTATTTT.

This chain connects TRBV7-9 to TRBJ2-1; D is unresolved. The V gene lost 1 base and the J gene lost 5 bases, with 9 bases spanning the gap. CDR1 is SEHNR, CDR2 FQNEAQ, per germline (reference sequence). This CDR3 region has 14 residues. CDR3 region: CASSLGSVNNEQFF. In DNA form, the CDR3 reads TGTGCCAGCAGCTTAGGGTCTGTGAACAATGAGCAGTTCTTC. Full variable domain (rest looked up from reference TRBV7-9 and TRBJ2-1): DTGVSQNPRHKITKRGQNVTFRCDPISEHNRLYWYRQTLGQGPEFLTYFQNEAQLEKSRLLSDRFSAERPKGSFSTLEIQRTEQGDSAMYLCASSLGSVNNEQFFGPGTRLTVL.

The chain joins TRBV11-1 to TRBJ2-1; 7 nucleotides agree with TRBD1. Germline-derived CDR1 and CDR2 are SGHAT and FQDESV (reference sequence). V gave up 1 base and J gave up 4 bases; unmatched junction bases: 4. This CDR3 region has 15 residues. The CDR3 protein is CASSLDGTEYNEQFF. The CDR3 DNA sequence: TGTGCCAGCAGCTTAGATGGGACAGAATACAATGAGCAGTTCTTC.

The chain recombines TRBV18 with TRBJ1-3; 7 nucleotides match TRBD1. J was trimmed by 6 bases and V by 6 bases; bases with no gene match: 11. CDR1 is KGHSH and CDR2 is LQKENI in the germline V gene. The CDR3 totals 15 residues. The CDR3 coding sequence is TGTGCCAGCTCGCGCCAGGGACAGAGGGAAAACACCATATATTTT. Its translation is CASSRQGQRENTIYF. Combining the CDR3 with reference TRBV18 and TRBJ1-3 gives the whole variable domain NAGVMQNPRHLVRRRGQEARLRCSPMKGHSHVYWYRQLPEEGLKFMVYLQKENIIDESGMPKERFSAEFPKEGPSILRIQQVVRGDSAAYFCASSRQGQRENTIYFGEGSWLTVV.

The CDR3 loop reads CASSVVAVGNTIYF. The CDR3, as DNA: TGTGCCAGCAGCGTAGTGGCGGTTGGAAACACCATATATTTT. This sequence joins TRBV9 and TRBJ1-3; D gene uncertain. This CDR3 has 14 residues. CDR1 is SGDLS, CDR2 YYNGEE, per germline. V lost 0 bases to trimming and J lost 3 bases, with 7 bases between them.

This clone turned up a few times. Different DNA sequences within this sample yield the same CDR3. The rearrangement links TRBV18 to TRBJ2-3; D is uncertain. CDR1 KGHSH and CDR2 LQKENI come from the germline V gene. This CDR3 has 13 residues. The V and J ends lost 0 bases and 0 bases respectively, with 1 base between them. The CDR3 reads CASSPPSTDTQYF. The CDR3 nucleotides read TGTGCCAGCTCACCACCTAGCACAGATACGCAGTATTTT.

The CDR3 loop reads CAWGLGALHF. The CDR3 coding sequence is TGTGCCTGGGGGCTGGGAGCCCTCCACTTT. The chain has TRBV30 and TRBJ1-6; no firm D call. This CDR3 region has 10 residues. V lost 5 bases and J lost 14, with 10 bases in between. The germline CDR1 and CDR2 sequences are GTSNPN and SVGIG (reference sequence).

The chain links TRBV19 to TRBJ1-2, with a tentative D call TRBD1 (5 bases). The CDR3 loop spans 13 amino acids. V was trimmed by 5 bases and J by 6 bases, leaving 13 bases between them. Germline CDR1 is LNHDA and CDR2 is SQIVND (reference sequence). The CDR3 DNA follows: TGTGCCAGTAGTCTCGTTTTGGGGGATGGCTACACCTTC. This sequence encodes CASSLVLGDGYTF.

The genes are TRBV5-1 and TRBJ2-5, with a tentative D call TRBD1 (5 bases). Trimming left V 10 bases short and J 4 bases short, with 11 bases between. Germline assignment: CDR1 SGHRS and CDR2 YFSETQ. The CDR3 loop spans 11 amino acids. In nucleotides, the CDR3 is TGCGCCTCTCGACAGAGAGAGACCCAGTACTTC. The encoded protein is CASRQRETQYF.

This rearrangement joins TRBV19 to TRBJ1-5; 8 bases are shared with TRBD1. Per germline, CDR1 LNHDA and CDR2 SQIVND (reference sequence). CDR3 length: 17 residues. V lost 4 bases and J lost 2; bases outside the gene matches: 10. CDR3 DNA: TGTGCCAGTAGTACCTTCGACAGGGGAGGGGGCAATCAGCCCCAGCATTTT. Residues: CASSTFDRGGGNQPQHF.

This rearrangement joins TRBV11-3 to TRBJ2-6; D possibly corresponds to TRBD1 (5 bases). The length of the CDR3 is 17 residues. The V end lost 5 bases, the J end lost 2 bases, and 16 bases lay between the germline ends. In germline, CDR1 is SGHNT, CDR2 YENEEA. CDR3 residues: CASSGKDRATGANVLTF. In DNA form, the CDR3 reads TGTGCCAGCAGCGGGAAAGACAGAGCTACTGGGGCCAACGTCCTGACTTTC.

The chain recombines TRBV25-1 with TRBJ1-1; the match to TRBD1 covers 7 bases. The germline V gene has CDR1 MGHDK and CDR2 SYGVNS. The CDR3 is 13 amino acids. V dropped 6 bases and J dropped 5; count of bases not matched to a gene: 6. The CDR3 here is CASRAQGWTEAFF. The CDR3 nucleotides are TGTGCCAGCAGGGCACAGGGGTGGACTGAAGCTTTCTTT. The full variable domain, rest sourced from reference TRBV25-1 and TRBJ1-1, is EADIYQTPRYLVIGTGKKITLECSQTMGHDKMYWYQQDPGMELHLIHYSYGVNSTEKGDLSSESTVSRIRTEHFPLTLESARPSHTSQYLCASRAQGWTEAFFGQGTRLTVV.

The V and J genes are TRBV27 and TRBJ2-3; 7 bases are a match to TRBD1. The V gene end was trimmed by 4 bases and the J gene end by 1 base; junction bases not matched to a gene: 11. The CDR3 runs 17 residues. CDR1 and CDR2 from the germline V gene are MNHEY and SMNVEV (reference sequence). CDR3 sequence: CASSWQGVFEGTDTQYF. DNA for the CDR3: TGTGCCAGCAGTTGGCAGGGGGTTTTTGAGGGCACAGATACGCAGTATTTT.

The CDR3 region is CAWTRHRLTATNEKLFF. The DNA for the CDR3 is TGTGCCTGGACTAGACACAGACTAACCGCAACTAATGAAAAACTGTTTTTT. J is TRBJ1-4 and V is TRBV30; D remains ambiguous. V gave up 4 bases and J gave up 0 bases, with 18 bases separating them. This CDR3 is 17 amino acids long. The germline V gene encodes CDR1 GTSNPN and CDR2 SVGIG (reference sequence).

This sequence joins TRBV27 and TRBJ2-2; 7 bases match TRBD2. The CDR3 spans 14 residues. CDR1 and CDR2 (germline): MNHEY, SMNVEV (reference sequence). The V and J ends lost 11 bases and 0 bases, in that order; junction bases with no gene match: 6. Here the CDR3 DNA reads TGTGCCGTCGGGCTAGCGGCGAACACCGGGGAGCTGTTTTTT. Translating gives CAVGLAANTGELFF.

There are a few counts of this clone. The chain couples TRBV11-2 to TRBJ1-2; a possible D gene is TRBD1 (5 bases). CDR1 SGHAT and CDR2 FQNNGV come from the germline V gene. Trimming left V 0 bases short and J 6 bases short, with 17 bases between. CDR3 length: 16 amino acids. The chain's CDR3 is CASSLEYLQGGDGYTF. The CDR3 coding sequence is TGTGCCAGCAGCTTAGAGTACTTGCAGGGTGGCGATGGCTACACCTTC.

This clone has more than one count but fewer than ten. This sequence joins TRBV11-2 and TRBJ2-5; no firm D call. The CDR3 is 12 amino acids. V shed 0 bases and J shed 7 bases, with 6 bases lying between them. Germline assignment: CDR1 SGHAT and CDR2 FQNNGV. CDR3 nucleotide sequence: TGTGCCAGCAGCTTAGATCCGCGGACCCAGTACTTC. Translation gives CASSLDPRTQYF.

The DNA for the CDR3 is TGTGCCAGCAGCTTAACAAGGACAGGCCTTCACAATGAGCAGTTCTTC. Its protein is CASSLTRTGLHNEQFF. The chain uses TRBV11-2 and TRBJ2-1; 7 bases line up with TRBD1. In germline, CDR1 is SGHAT, CDR2 FQNNGV. J lost 5 bases, V lost 2 bases, and 9 bases had no gene match. The CDR3 spans 16 residues.

This rearrangement joins TRBV15 to TRBJ2-3, with TRBD2 identical over 12 bases. This CDR3 comprises 15 residues. The J segment lost 3 bases and the V segment lost 5 bases, leaving 3 bases of the junction unmatched. Germline V CDR1 and CDR2: LNHNV, YYDKDF (reference sequence). The CDR3 DNA is TGTGCCACCAGCCTGGGACTAGCGGGTACAGATACGCAGTATTTT. It translates to CATSLGLAGTDTQYF. The full variable domain, completed using reference TRBV15 and TRBJ2-3, is DAMVIQNPRYQVTQFGKPVTLSCSQTLNHNVMYWYQQKSSQAPKLLFHYYDKDFNNEADTPDNFQSRRPNTSFCFLDIRSPGLGDTAMYLCATSLGLAGTDTQYFGPGTRLTVL.

The gene calls are TRBV7-9 and TRBJ1-5, with unresolved D. Germline V gene sequence: CDR1 SEHNR, CDR2 FQNEAQ (reference sequence). The CDR3 is made up of 13 amino acids. The germline V and J ends were trimmed by 2 bases and 4 bases, with 6 bases remaining between them. The CDR3 region has the DNA TGTGCCAGCAGCTTATTTGGGAATCAGCCCCAGCATTTT. Translating gives CASSLFGNQPQHF.